This T cell receptor (beta chain) was recorded in a study of patients and donors after allogeneic stem cell transplantation. The CDR3 consists of 11 residues. The V end lost 1 base, the J end lost 8 bases, and 9 bases lay between the germline ends. Germline values: CDR1 DFQATT, CDR2 SNEGSKA (reference sequence). TCRdb re-called the RT-PCR reads with MiXCR, one entry per CDR3 protein. This table holds approximately 99,000 distinct CDR3 sequences, 35% to 45% found once. This TCR was recovered from a human donor who was either an allogeneic HSCT recipient or a stem cell or donor lymphocyte infusion donor (not recorded which). It is not recorded whose cells these are; they may come from a transplant donor. The chain uses TRBV20-1 and TRBJ2-7; D unclear. Sequencing was done on a sample of blood, either unsorted or a sorted T cell fraction (not recorded which). The CDR3 sequence is CSARGASQQYF. The CDR3 DNA reads as TGCAGTGCTAGAGGAGCTTCACAGCAGTACTTC.